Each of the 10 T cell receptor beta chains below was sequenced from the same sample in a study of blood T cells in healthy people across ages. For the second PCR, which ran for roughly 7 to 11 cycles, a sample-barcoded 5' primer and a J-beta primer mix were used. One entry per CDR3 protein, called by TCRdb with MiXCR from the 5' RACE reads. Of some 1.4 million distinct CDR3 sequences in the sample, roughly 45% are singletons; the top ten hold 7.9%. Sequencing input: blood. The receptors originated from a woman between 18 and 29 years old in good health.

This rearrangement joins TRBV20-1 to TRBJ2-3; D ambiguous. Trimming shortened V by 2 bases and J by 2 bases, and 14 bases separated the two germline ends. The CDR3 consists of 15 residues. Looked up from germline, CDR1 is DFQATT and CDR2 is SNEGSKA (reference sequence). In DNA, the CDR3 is TGCAGTGCTAGAAGTCTCTCCGAGATCACAGATACGCAGTATTTT. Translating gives CSARSLSEITDTQYF.

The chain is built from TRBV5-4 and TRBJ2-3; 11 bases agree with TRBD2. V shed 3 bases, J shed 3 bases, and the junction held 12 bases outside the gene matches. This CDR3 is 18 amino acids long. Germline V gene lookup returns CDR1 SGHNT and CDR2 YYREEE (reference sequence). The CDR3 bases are TGTGCCAGCAGCTCAACTAGCGGGAGTATTCTTGGGACAGATACGCAGTATTTT. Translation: CASSSTSGSILGTDTQYF.

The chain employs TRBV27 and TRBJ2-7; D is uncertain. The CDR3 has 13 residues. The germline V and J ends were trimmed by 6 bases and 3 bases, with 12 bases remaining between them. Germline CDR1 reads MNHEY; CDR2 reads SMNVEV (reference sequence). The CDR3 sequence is CASSPRTHYEQYF. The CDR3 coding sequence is TGTGCCAGCAGCCCTCGAACCCACTACGAGCAGTACTTC.

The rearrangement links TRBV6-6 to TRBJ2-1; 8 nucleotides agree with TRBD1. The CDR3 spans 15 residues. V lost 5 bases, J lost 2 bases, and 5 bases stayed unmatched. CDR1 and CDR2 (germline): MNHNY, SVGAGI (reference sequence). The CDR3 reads CASSHRTGPYNEQFF. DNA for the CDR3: TGTGCCAGCAGTCACCGGACAGGGCCCTACAATGAGCAGTTCTTC.

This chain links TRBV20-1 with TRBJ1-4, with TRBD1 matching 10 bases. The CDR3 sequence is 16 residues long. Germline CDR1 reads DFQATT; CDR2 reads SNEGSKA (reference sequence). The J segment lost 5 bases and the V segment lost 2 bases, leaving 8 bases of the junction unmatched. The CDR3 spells CSARPRKDRGNEKLFF. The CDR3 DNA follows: TGCAGTGCTAGACCAAGGAAGGACAGGGGGAATGAAAAACTGTTTTTT.

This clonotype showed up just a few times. The CDR3 spells CASQWDSGNTIYF. CDR3 nucleotides: TGTGCCAGCCAGTGGGACTCTGGAAACACCATATATTTT. The chain has TRBV19 and TRBJ1-3, with D unclear. Germline V CDR1 and CDR2: LNHDA, SQIVND (reference sequence). Trimming shortened V by 9 bases and J by 0 bases, and 9 bases separated the two germline ends. The CDR3 consists of 13 residues.

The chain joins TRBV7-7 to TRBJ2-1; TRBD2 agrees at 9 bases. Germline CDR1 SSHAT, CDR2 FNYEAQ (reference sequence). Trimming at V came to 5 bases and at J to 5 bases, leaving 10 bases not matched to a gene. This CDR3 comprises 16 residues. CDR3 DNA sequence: TGTGCCAGCAGCCCCAGAGCTAGCGGGAACAACAATGAGCAGTTCTTC. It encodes CASSPRASGNNNEQFF.

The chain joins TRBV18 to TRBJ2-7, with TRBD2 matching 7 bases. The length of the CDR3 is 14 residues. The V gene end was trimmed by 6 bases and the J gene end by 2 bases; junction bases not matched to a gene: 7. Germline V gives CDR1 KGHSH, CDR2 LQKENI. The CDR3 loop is CASSGGLPTYEQYF. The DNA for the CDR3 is TGTGCCAGCTCCGGGGGACTACCTACCTACGAGCAGTACTTC. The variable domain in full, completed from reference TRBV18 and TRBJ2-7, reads NAGVMQNPRHLVRRRGQEARLRCSPMKGHSHVYWYRQLPEEGLKFMVYLQKENIIDESGMPKERFSAEFPKEGPSILRIQQVVRGDSAAYFCASSGGLPTYEQYFGPGTRLTVT.

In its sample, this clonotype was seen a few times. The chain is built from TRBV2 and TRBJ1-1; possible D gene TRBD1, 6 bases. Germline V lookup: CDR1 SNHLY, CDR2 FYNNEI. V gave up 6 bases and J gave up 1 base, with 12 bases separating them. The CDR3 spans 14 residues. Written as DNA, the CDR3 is TGTGCCAGCAGCAAGGACAGTACGAACACTGAAGCTTTCTTT. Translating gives CASSKDSTNTEAFF.

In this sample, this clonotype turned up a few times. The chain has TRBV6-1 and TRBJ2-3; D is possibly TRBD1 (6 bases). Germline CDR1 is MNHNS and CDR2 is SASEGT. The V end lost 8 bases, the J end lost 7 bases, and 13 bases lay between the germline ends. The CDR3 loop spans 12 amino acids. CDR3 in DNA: TGTGCCAGCGGACAGCTCACTTATACGCAGTATTTT. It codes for CASGQLTYTQYF.